This TCR beta chain was sequenced for a study of T cells in Graves' hyperthyroidism and ophthalmopathy. This clonotype has only a few counts. The antigen remains undetermined. The study left out patients who had uncontrolled infection, other autoimmune disease, pregnancy or lactation. The PBMCs had their origin in 8.5 to 10 ml of fresh peripheral blood. The CDR3 runs 15 residues. CDR1 MNHEY and CDR2 SVGEGT come from the germline V gene. The V and J ends lost 4 bases and 5 bases respectively, with 15 bases between them. Study results and caveats: Progression to ophthalmopathy was predicted a median of 6.5 months early.

Amplified TCR beta CDR3 regions came from RNA transcripts. With the HTBI primer set, the TCR CDR3 went through a first round of RT-PCR. From the multiplex PCR reads, TCRdb called clonotypes with MiXCR, one entry per CDR3 protein. The table lists approximately 600,000 distinct CDR3 sequences, about 14% of them singletons, with 3.5% to 4.5% in the top ten. The V gene is TRBV6-2 or TRBV6-3, the J gene TRBJ1-5; maybe TRBD1 (5 bases). The sequenced material came from blood. This TCR derives from a woman in her 40s with Graves' ophthalmopathy. Written as DNA, the CDR3 is TGTGCCAGCAGTTTTGGGGCAATGGGGGATCAGCCCCAGCATTTT. Translation: CASSFGAMGDQPQHF.